The 11 T cell receptor beta chains presented below share a single source sample, sequenced in a study of blood T cells in healthy people across ages. The use of a sample-barcoded 5' primer and a J-beta primer mix characterized a second PCR of about 7 to 12 cycles. Each CDR3 protein gets one entry after TCRdb re-called the 5' RACE reads with MiXCR. The table lists about 2 million distinct CDR3 sequences, about 50% of them singletons. Source material: blood. The receptors stem from a woman aged 35 to 49 in good health.

This clonotype has just one count. The CDR3, as DNA: TGCGCCAGCAGCCAAGATGGGGTAACCGGGGAGCTGTTTTTT. Protein sequence: CASSQDGVTGELFF. The chain employs TRBV4-3 and TRBJ2-2; D not certain. The V and J ends lost 0 bases and 5 bases respectively, with 7 bases between them. The CDR3 is 14 residues long. Germline CDR1 reads LGHNA; CDR2 reads YSLEER.

The rearrangement uses TRBV20-1 and TRBJ1-2; TRBD1 agrees at 7 bases. CDR3 length: 14 amino acids. The V segment lost 2 bases and the J segment 8 bases; nucleotides outside the gene matches: 11. Germline V gene data show CDR1 as DFQATT and CDR2 as SNEGSKA (reference sequence). CDR3 amino acids: CSARRQGMQYGYTF. The CDR3 region has the DNA TGCAGTGCTAGACGACAGGGTATGCAATACGGCTACACCTTC.

The chain combines TRBV7-2 with TRBJ2-1; unclear D gene. Trimming removed 0 bases from V and 10 bases from J, with 16 bases in between. From germline, CDR1 is SGHTA and CDR2 FQGNSA. This CDR3 has 15 residues. The CDR3 spells CASSLASGPVYEQFF. As DNA, the CDR3 is TGTGCCAGCAGCTTAGCGTCGGGTCCAGTCTACGAGCAGTTCTTC.

The rearrangement uses TRBV5-1 and TRBJ1-4, with 10 bases matching TRBD1. The CDR3 runs to 16 residues. Germline trimming cut 1 base from V and 5 bases from J; bases unmatched to any gene: 5. The germline gives CDR1 SGHRS, CDR2 YFSETQ. CDR3 sequence (DNA): TGCGCCAGCAGCTTGAGTCCGGGACAGGGGAATGAAAAACTGTTTTTT. It specifies CASSLSPGQGNEKLFF.

The chain combines TRBV2 with TRBJ2-1; D is perhaps TRBD1 or TRBD2 (7 bases each). Per germline, CDR1 SNHLY and CDR2 FYNNEI. The CDR3 is made up of 14 amino acids. V lost 0 bases to trimming and J lost 10 bases, with 13 bases between them. CDR3 in DNA: TGTGCCAGCAGTGAAGCGCCCAGGGGGGGGGAGCAGTTCTTC. This translates into CASSEAPRGGEQFF.

The CDR3 loop is CASRGTAYSPLHF. CDR3 sequence (DNA): TGTGCCAGCAGGGGGACAGCCTATTCACCCCTCCACTTT. This sequence joins TRBV6-5 and TRBJ1-6, with 7 bases aligning to TRBD1. CDR1 is MNHEY, CDR2 SVGAGI, per germline. Losses at the gene ends were 6 bases for V and 8 bases for J; bases not matched to a gene: 4. The CDR3 spans 13 residues.

This sequence joins TRBV28 and TRBJ2-7; 7 bases are shared with TRBD1. V shed 7 bases and J 2 bases; nucleotides not matched to a gene: 11. This CDR3 comprises 15 residues. Germline V gene data show CDR1 as MDHEN and CDR2 as SYDVKM. The DNA for the CDR3 is TGTGCCAGCACGCCCGCCGGGACAGCCACCTACGAGCAGTACTTC. It encodes CASTPAGTATYEQYF.

This clonotype was seen a few times. V usage is TRBV10-3 and J usage is TRBJ2-4; D call uncertain. The end of the DNA aligns better with TRBJ2-7, so the J call may be wrong. The CDR3 length is 12 residues. Germline CDR1 ENHRY, CDR2 SYGVKD. As DNA, the CDR3 is TGTGCCATCAGTGCAAACAGCTACGAGCAGTACTTC. Translation gives CAISANSYEQYF.

The rearrangement uses TRBV20-1 and TRBJ2-3; D not resolved. Germline loops: CDR1 DFQATT, CDR2 SNEGSKA (reference sequence). V was trimmed by 6 bases and J by 9 bases, leaving 25 bases between them. The CDR3 has 15 amino acids. Here the CDR3 DNA reads TGCAGTGCCTTCTCCCTCGGCCACTCGGGTGCAACGCAGTATTTT. Its translation is CSAFSLGHSGATQYF.

J is TRBJ2-1 and V is TRBV9; D unresolved. CDR3 length: 16 amino acids. CDR1 is SGDLS, CDR2 YYNGEE, per germline. V was cut by 0 bases and J by 0 bases, with 10 bases left in between. The CDR3 loop is CASSVGLDGSYNEQFF. The CDR3 DNA follows: TGTGCCAGCAGCGTAGGGTTGGACGGCTCCTACAATGAGCAGTTCTTC.

The chain combines TRBV7-2 with TRBJ2-7, with TRBD2 matching 10 bases. V lost 2 bases and J lost 3; bases outside the gene matches: 7. The V gene's germline CDR1 is SGHTA and CDR2 FQGNSA. This CDR3 has 16 residues. CDR3 region: CASSLPSGGAGYEQYF. CDR3 coding DNA: TGTGCCAGCAGCTTACCGAGCGGGGGGGCGGGCTACGAGCAGTACTTC. Full variable domain (outside the CDR3, taken from reference TRBV7-2 and TRBJ2-7): GAGVSQSPSNKVTEKGKDVELRCDPISGHTALYWYRQSLGQGLEFLIYFQGNSAPDKSGLPSDRFSAERTGGSVSTLTIQRTQQEDSAVYLCASSLPSGGAGYEQYFGPGTRLTVT.